This passage covers 18 T cell receptor beta chains from one sample sequenced in a study of cytomegalovirus exposure and HLA in healthy donors. Primers included in the PCR were 60 Vbeta and 13 Jbeta primers. TCRdb keeps only in-frame clones here, not all; method: immunoSEQ multiplex PCR. The table shows about 140,000 clones, with roughly 68% occurring only once. Sequencing used PBMCs. Receptors originate from a man aged 30 to 45 in good health and CMV-seropositive.

This clone was seen just once. V and J are TRBV7-2 and TRBJ1-5, with a weak D call TRBD1 (5 bases). Germline V gives CDR1 SGHTA, CDR2 FQGNSA. This CDR3 is built from 15 residues. Deletions cut 1 base from V and 3 bases from J, with 10 bases between. For the CDR3, the DNA is TGTGCCAGCAGCTTAGTCGGGGGAGACAATCAGCCCCAGCATTTT. As protein: CASSLVGGDNQPQHF.

This chain links TRBV7-3 with TRBJ2-7; D is unresolved. The CDR3 spans 14 residues. Trimming left V 2 bases short and J 2 bases short, with 10 bases between. Per the germline V gene, CDR1 is SGHTA and CDR2 is FQGTGA. DNA for the CDR3: TGTGCCAGCAGCTTAGGCCCCCTGGCCTACGAGCAGTACTTC. It translates to CASSLGPLAYEQYF.

The V gene is TRBV5-4, the J gene TRBJ2-5; TRBD2 is a possible D gene (6 bases). The germline V and J ends were trimmed by 5 bases and 2 bases, with 22 bases remaining between them. The germline CDR1 and CDR2 sequences are SGHNT and YYREEE (reference sequence). The CDR3 sequence is 17 residues long. In nucleotides, the CDR3 is TGTGCCAGCAGTCCTCTCGCCGGGAGCTCCGAACAAGAGACCCAGTACTTC. Protein sequence: CASSPLAGSSEQETQYF. Full variable domain (outside the CDR3, taken from reference TRBV5-4 and TRBJ2-5): ETGVTQSPTHLIKTRGQQVTLRCSSQSGHNTVSWYQQALGQGPQFIFQYYREEENGRGNFPPRFSGLQFPNYSSELNVNALELDDSALYLCASSPLAGSSEQETQYFGPGTRLLVL.

The chain uses TRBV28 and TRBJ2-1; the match to TRBD2 covers 10 bases. The CDR3 spans 12 residues. V lost 6 bases and J lost 15; bases outside the gene matches: 8. CDR1 and CDR2 from the germline V gene are MDHEN and SYDVKM. The CDR3 spells CASSAGLAARFF. The CDR3, as DNA: TGTGCCAGCAGCGCCGGACTAGCGGCCAGGTTCTTC.

V usage is TRBV19 and J usage is TRBJ1-1; D not resolved. The length of the CDR3 is 12 residues. The V end was cut by 6 bases, the J end by 0 bases, with 5 bases between. Germline V gives CDR1 LNHDA, CDR2 SQIVND (reference sequence). The CDR3 spells CASSTVNTEAFF. The DNA for the CDR3 is TGTGCCAGTAGCACAGTGAACACTGAAGCTTTCTTT.

About this clone itself: Compared with germline, one end of the junction differs, possibly owing to a read error. The chain joins TRBV11-3 to TRBJ2-5; the match to TRBD2 covers 12 bases. The CDR3 has 17 residues. The germline V gene encodes CDR1 SGHNT and CDR2 YENEEA. The CDR3 protein is CASSYTGASGRAETQYF. The CDR3 bases are TGTGCCAGTAGCTATACCGGGGCTAGCGGGAGGGCTGAGACCCAGTACTTC.

This clone was counted only a few times. The chain joins TRBV6-1 to TRBJ2-1; TRBD2 might be the D (6 bases). The V gene's germline CDR1 is MNHNS and CDR2 SASEGT. The V end lost 3 bases, the J end lost 4 bases, and 7 bases lay between the germline ends. This CDR3 has 13 amino acids. The CDR3: CASSEGLYNEQFF. CDR3 bases: TGTGCCAGCAGTGAGGGACTTTACAATGAGCAGTTCTTC.

J is TRBJ2-1 and V is TRBV6-6; the D gene is possibly TRBD2 (5 bases). Trimming stripped 2 bases from V and 7 bases from J, with 9 bases between. CDR1 and CDR2 from the germline V gene are MNHNY and SVGAGI (reference sequence). The CDR3 sequence is 13 residues long. The CDR3 protein is CASSYPGGNEQFF. CDR3 nucleotide sequence: TGTGCCAGCAGTTACCCGGGCGGGAATGAGCAGTTCTTC.

The chain links TRBV7-8 to TRBJ2-2; 8 nucleotides match TRBD2. V lost 4 bases, J lost 6 bases, and 10 bases stayed unmatched. There are 16 residues in the CDR3. CDR1 and CDR2 from the germline V gene are SGHVS and FQNEAQ. CDR3 sequence (DNA): TGTGCCAGCAGCTCGACTAGCGAAGGAAGGCCCGGGGAGCTGTTTTTT. Protein product: CASSSTSEGRPGELFF.

The chain recombines TRBV19 with TRBJ2-4; D is possibly TRBD2 (5 bases). The CDR3 totals 15 residues. The germline V gene has CDR1 LNHDA and CDR2 SQIVND (reference sequence). V gave up 2 bases and J gave up 5 bases, with 13 bases separating them. CDR3 sequence: CASSISGYLENIQYF. Written as DNA, the CDR3 is TGTGCCAGTAGTATATCGGGGTACTTGGAAAACATTCAGTACTTC.

The chain carries TRBV4-2 and TRBJ2-5; D unresolved. The germline CDR1 and CDR2 sequences are LGHNA and YNFKEQ. The CDR3 has 14 residues. V was trimmed by 0 bases and J by 3 bases, leaving 8 bases between them. CDR3 coding DNA: TGTGCCAGCAGCCAAGATCCTGGAGAAGAGACCCAGTACTTC. Translating it yields CASSQDPGEETQYF.

This clone has just a few counts. The chain recombines TRBV30 with TRBJ1-1; D call uncertain. Per germline, CDR1 GTSNPN and CDR2 SVGIG (reference sequence). V dropped 3 bases and J dropped 3 bases, with 8 bases sitting between them. CDR3 size: 12 residues. The CDR3 region is CAWSAGDTEAFF. CDR3 nucleotides: TGTGCCTGGAGCGCCGGGGACACTGAAGCTTTCTTT.

This rearrangement joins TRBV10-2 to TRBJ1-2; D gene unclear. Trimming removed 4 bases from V and 4 bases from J, with 13 bases in between. The CDR3 length is 14 residues. Germline V gene data show CDR1 as WSHSY and CDR2 as SAAADI. The CDR3 here is CASSVDRVIYGYTF. CDR3 sequence (DNA): TGCGCCAGCAGTGTGGATCGGGTGATCTATGGCTACACCTTC.

There are a few counts of this clone. V is TRBV5-5 and J is TRBJ1-4, with D uncertain. V was trimmed by 9 bases and J by 4 bases, leaving 16 bases between them. CDR1 SGHKS and CDR2 YYEKEE come from the germline V gene (reference sequence). This CDR3 region has 14 residues. The CDR3 bases are TGTGCCACTAGCCCGGAGCTCTTTAATGAAAAACTGTTTTTT. Amino acid sequence: CATSPELFNEKLFF.

The gene calls are TRBV21-1 and TRBJ1-4. TRBV21-1 is marked as a pseudogene. The length of the CDR3 is 15 residues. DNA of the CDR3: TGTGCCAGCATTTCAACAACTACAACTAATGAAAAACTGTTTTTT. Its protein product is CASISTTTTNEKLFF.

The chain is built from TRBV19 and TRBJ1-1; TRBD1 might be the D (5 bases). CDR3 length: 13 amino acids. V was cut by 7 bases and J by 1 base, with 10 bases left in between. Germline V gene lookup returns CDR1 LNHDA and CDR2 SQIVND (reference sequence). The CDR3 DNA sequence: TGTGCCAGTACCTTAGGGGAGAACACTGAAGCTTTCTTT. It translates to CASTLGENTEAFF.

The chain links TRBV5-1 to TRBJ2-5; 14 nucleotides align to TRBD2. Unmatched junction bases numbered 6, after V lost 3 bases and J lost 5 bases. Looked up from germline, CDR1 is SGHRS and CDR2 is YFSETQ. CDR3 size: 16 residues. CDR3 residues: CASSSGTSGSLETQYF. As DNA, the CDR3 is TGCGCCAGCAGCTCAGGGACTAGCGGGAGTCTGGAGACCCAGTACTTC.

The rearrangement links TRBV28 to TRBJ2-7; 10 nucleotides agree with TRBD2. V lost 5 bases to trimming and J lost 1 base; unmatched junction nucleotides: 11. The germline CDR1 and CDR2 sequences are MDHEN and SYDVKM. This CDR3 is 17 amino acids long. DNA for the CDR3: TGTGCCAGCAGTAGAATTACTAGCGGGACGGGTTCCTACGAGCAGTACTTC. The encoded protein is CASSRITSGTGSYEQYF.